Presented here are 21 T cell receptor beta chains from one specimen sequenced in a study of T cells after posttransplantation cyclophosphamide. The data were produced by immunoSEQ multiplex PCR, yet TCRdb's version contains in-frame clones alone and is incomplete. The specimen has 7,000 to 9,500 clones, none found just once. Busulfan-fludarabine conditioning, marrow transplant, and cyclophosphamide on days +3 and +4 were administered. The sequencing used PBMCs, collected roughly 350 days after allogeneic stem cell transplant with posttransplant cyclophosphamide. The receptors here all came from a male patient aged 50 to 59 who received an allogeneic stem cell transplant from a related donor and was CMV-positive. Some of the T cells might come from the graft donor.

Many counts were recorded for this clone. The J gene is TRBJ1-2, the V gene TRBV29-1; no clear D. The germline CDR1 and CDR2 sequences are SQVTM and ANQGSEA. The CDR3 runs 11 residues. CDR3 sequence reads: CTGGSNYGYTF. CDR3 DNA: TGCACCGGCGGATCTAACTATGGCTACACCTTC.

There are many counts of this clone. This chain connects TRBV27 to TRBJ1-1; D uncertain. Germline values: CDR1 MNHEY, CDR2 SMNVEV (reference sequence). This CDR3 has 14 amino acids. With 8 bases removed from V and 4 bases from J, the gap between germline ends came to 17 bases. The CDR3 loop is CASQPGGYPTEAFF. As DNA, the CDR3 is TGTGCCAGCCAACCCGGAGGGTACCCCACTGAAGCTTTCTTT.

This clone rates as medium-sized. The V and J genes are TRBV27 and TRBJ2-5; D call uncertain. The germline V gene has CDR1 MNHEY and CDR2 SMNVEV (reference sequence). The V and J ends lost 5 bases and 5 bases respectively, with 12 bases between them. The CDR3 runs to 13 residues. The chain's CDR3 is CASSPTSGETQYF. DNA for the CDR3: TGTGCCAGCAGTCCCACTTCGGGTGAGACCCAGTACTTC.

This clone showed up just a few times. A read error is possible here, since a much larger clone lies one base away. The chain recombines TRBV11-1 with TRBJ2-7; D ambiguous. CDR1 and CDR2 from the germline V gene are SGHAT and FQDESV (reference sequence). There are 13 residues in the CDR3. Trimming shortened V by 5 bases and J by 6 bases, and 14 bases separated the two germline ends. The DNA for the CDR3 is TGTGCCAGCAGCGCCTTAGTATTATGCGAGCAGTACTTC. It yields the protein CASSALVLCEQYF. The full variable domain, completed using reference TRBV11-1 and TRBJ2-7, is EAEVAQSPRYKITEKSQAVAFWCDPISGHATLYWYRQILGQGPELLVQFQDESVVDDSQLPKDRFSAERLKGVDSTLKIQPAELGDSAMYLCASSALVLCEQYFGPGTRLTVT.

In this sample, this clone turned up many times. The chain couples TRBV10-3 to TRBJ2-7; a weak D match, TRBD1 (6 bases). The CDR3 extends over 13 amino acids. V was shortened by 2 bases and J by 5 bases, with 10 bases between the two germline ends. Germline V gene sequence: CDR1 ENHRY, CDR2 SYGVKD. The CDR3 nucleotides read TGTGCCATCAGTGAGGGGGCAGGGGACGAGCAGTACTTC. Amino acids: CAISEGAGDEQYF.

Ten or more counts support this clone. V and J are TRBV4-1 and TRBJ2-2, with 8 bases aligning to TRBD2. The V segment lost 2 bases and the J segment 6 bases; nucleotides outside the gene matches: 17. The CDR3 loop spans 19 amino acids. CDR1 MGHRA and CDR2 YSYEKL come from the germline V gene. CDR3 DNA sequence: TGCGCCAGCAGCCAACCCCGACTAGCGAGCCGACTAAGGGCCGGGGAGCTGTTTTTT. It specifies CASSQPRLASRLRAGELFF.

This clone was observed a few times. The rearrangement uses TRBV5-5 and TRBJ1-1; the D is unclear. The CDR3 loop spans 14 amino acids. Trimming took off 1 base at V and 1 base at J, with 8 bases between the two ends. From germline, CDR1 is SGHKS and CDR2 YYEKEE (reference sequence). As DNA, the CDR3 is TGTGCCAGCAGCTTGCAGGTATCGAACACTGAAGCTTTCTTT. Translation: CASSLQVSNTEAFF.

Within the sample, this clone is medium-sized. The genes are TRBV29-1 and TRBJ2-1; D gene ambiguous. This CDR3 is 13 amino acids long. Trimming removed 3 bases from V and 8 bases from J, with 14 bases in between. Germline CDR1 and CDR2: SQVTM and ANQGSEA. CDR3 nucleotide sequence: TGCAGCGTTGATTCCTCCAGGTTCTATGAGCAGTTCTTC. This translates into CSVDSSRFYEQFF.

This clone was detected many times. CDR3 in DNA: TGTGCCAGCAGCGTAGCTACAGGGCCTATCTATGGCTACACCTTC. This codes for CASSVATGPIYGYTF. The rearrangement joins TRBV9 to TRBJ1-2; possibly TRBD1 for D (6 bases). This CDR3 comprises 15 residues. The germline V gene encodes CDR1 SGDLS and CDR2 YYNGEE. V was trimmed by 0 bases and J by 4 bases, leaving 13 bases between them.

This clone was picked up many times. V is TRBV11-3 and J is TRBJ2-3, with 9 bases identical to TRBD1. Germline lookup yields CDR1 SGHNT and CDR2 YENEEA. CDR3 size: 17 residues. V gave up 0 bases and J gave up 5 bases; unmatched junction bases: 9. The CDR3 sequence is CASSLESLGTGKDTQYF. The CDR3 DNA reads TGTGCCAGCAGCTTAGAATCGCTGGGGACAGGGAAAGATACGCAGTATTTT.

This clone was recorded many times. CDR3 residues: CASRHSGGYNEQFF. The CDR3 DNA reads TGTGCCAGCAGACATAGCGGGGGGTACAATGAGCAGTTCTTC. The chain joins TRBV2 to TRBJ2-1; 10 nucleotides line up with TRBD2. There are 14 residues in the CDR3. The junction had 3 bases not matched to a gene; V was cut back by 6 bases and J by 4 bases. In germline, CDR1 is SNHLY, CDR2 FYNNEI.

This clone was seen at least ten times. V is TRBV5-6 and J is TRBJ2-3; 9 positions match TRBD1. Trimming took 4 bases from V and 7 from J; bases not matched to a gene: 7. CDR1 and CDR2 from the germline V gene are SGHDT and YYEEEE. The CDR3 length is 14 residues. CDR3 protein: CASSPGTGLYTQYF. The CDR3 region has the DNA TGTGCCAGCAGCCCCGGGACAGGGTTATATACGCAGTATTTT. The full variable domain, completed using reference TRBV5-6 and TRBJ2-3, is DAGVTQSPTHLIKTRGQQVTLRCSPKSGHDTVSWYQQALGQGPQFIFQYYEEEERQRGNFPDRFSGHQFPNYSSELNVNALLLGDSALYLCASSPGTGLYTQYFGPGTRLTVL.

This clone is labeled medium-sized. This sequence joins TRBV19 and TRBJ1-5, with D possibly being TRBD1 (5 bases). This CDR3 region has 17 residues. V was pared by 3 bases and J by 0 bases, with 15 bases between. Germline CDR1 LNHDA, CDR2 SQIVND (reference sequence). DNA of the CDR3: TGTGCCAGTAGTATCCAACGGGGGGGTTATAGCAATCAGCCCCAGCATTTT. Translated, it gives CASSIQRGGYSNQPQHF. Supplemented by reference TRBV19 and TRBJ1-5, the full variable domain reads DGGITQSPKYLFRKEGQNVTLSCEQNLNHDAMYWYRQDPGQGLRLIYYSQIVNDFQKGDIAEGYSVSREKKESFPLTVTSAQKNPTAFYLCASSIQRGGYSNQPQHFGDGTRLSIL.

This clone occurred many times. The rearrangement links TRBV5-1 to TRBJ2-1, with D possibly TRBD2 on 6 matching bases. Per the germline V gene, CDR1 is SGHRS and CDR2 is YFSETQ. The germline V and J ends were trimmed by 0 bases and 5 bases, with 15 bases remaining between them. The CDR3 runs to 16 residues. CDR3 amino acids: CASSLDGGTSNNEQFF. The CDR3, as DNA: TGCGCCAGCAGCTTGGACGGCGGGACCTCTAACAATGAGCAGTTCTTC.

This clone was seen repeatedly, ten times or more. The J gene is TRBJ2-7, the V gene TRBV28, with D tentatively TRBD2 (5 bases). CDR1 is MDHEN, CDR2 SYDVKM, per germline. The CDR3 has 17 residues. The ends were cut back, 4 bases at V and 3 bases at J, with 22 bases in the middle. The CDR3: CASSSRSDSPRGYEQYF. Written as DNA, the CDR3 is TGTGCCAGCAGTTCCAGGAGTGATTCGCCCCGGGGCTACGAGCAGTACTTC.

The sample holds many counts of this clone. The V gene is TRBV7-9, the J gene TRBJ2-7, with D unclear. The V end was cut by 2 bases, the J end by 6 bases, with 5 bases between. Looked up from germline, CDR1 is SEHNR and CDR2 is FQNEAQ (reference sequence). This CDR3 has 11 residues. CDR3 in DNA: TGTGCCAGCAGCTTATTCGGCGAGCAGTACTTC. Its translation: CASSLFGEQYF.

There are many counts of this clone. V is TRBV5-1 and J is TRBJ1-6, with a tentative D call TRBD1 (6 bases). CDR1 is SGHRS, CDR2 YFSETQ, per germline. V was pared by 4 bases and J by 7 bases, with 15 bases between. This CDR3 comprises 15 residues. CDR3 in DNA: TGCGCCAGCAGCCAATCGCCAGGGGACAATTCACCCCTCCACTTT. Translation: CASSQSPGDNSPLHF.

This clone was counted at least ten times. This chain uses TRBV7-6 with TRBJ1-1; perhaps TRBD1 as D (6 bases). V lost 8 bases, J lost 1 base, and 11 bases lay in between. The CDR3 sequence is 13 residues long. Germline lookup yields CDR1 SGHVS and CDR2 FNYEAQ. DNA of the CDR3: TGTGCCAGCGGTGGGGGCACGAACACTGAAGCTTTCTTT. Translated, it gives CASGGGTNTEAFF.

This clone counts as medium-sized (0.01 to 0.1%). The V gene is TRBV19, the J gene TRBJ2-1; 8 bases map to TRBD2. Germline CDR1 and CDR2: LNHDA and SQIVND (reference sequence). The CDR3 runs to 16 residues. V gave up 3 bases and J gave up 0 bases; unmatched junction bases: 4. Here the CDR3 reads CASSIGTRSSYNEQFF. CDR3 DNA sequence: TGTGCCAGTAGTATTGGGACTAGAAGCTCCTACAATGAGCAGTTCTTC.

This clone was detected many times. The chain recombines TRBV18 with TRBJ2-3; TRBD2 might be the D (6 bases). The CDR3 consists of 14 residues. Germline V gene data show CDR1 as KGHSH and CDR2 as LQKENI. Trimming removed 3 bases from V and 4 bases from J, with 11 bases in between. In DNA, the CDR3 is TGTGCCAGCTCACCTAACTGGGGGGCAGATACGCAGTATTTT. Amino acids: CASSPNWGADTQYF.

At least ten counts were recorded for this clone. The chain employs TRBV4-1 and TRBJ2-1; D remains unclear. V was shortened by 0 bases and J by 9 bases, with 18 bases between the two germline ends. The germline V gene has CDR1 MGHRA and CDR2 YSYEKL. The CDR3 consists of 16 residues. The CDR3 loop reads CASSQEPGFLSIEQFF. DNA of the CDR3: TGCGCCAGCAGCCAAGAACCCGGGTTCTTATCCATTGAGCAGTTCTTC.